Many counts were recorded for the clone carrying this TCR beta chain. Deletions cut 1 base from V and 3 bases from J, with 9 bases between. Looked up from germline, CDR1 is MNHNS and CDR2 is SASEGT. The CDR3 length is 14 residues. The data were taken from a study of T cells in Graves' hyperthyroidism and ophthalmopathy. TCR beta CDR3 sequences were amplified from RNA transcripts. Researchers ran a first-round RT-PCR on the TCR CDR3 using the HTBI primer set. TCRdb reprocessed the multiplex PCR reads with MiXCR, giving one entry per CDR3 protein. The table lists about 500,000 distinct CDR3 sequences, more than 15% of them singletons.

The receptor was isolated from a woman in her twenties or thirties with Graves' ophthalmopathy. Sequences were obtained from blood. The V gene is TRBV6-1, the J gene TRBJ1-1; D not resolved. The CDR3 region is CASSEVEVDTEAFF. The CDR3 DNA reads TGTGCCAGCAGTGAAGTGGAGGTCGACACTGAAGCTTTCTTT.